These 20 T cell receptor beta chains were all obtained from the same sample, sequenced in a study of blood T cells in healthy people across ages. A J-beta primer mix and a sample-barcoded 5' primer were used in a second PCR of roughly 6 to 12 cycles. In TCRdb, the 5' RACE reads were re-called with MiXCR into one record per CDR3 protein. The repertoire consists of around 1.5 million distinct CDR3 sequences, with 42% occurring once and the leading ten covering approximately 7.9%. Sequencing was performed on blood. Receptor source: a woman aged 18-29 years in good health.

The V gene is TRBV27, the J gene TRBJ2-5; TRBD2 agrees at 11 bases. The junction had 6 bases not matched to a gene; V was cut back by 6 bases and J by 3 bases. The CDR3 is made up of 15 amino acids. Germline CDR1 reads MNHEY; CDR2 reads SMNVEV (reference sequence). This CDR3 is CASSSYSGGEETQYF. CDR3 nucleotides: TGTGCCAGCAGCTCGTATAGCGGGGGGGAAGAGACCCAGTACTTC.

The rearrangement uses TRBV6-1 and TRBJ2-5, with D possibly being TRBD1 (5 bases). TRBJ2-7 explains the end of the DNA better; the J call may be wrong. CDR3 length: 14 residues. The germline V gene encodes CDR1 MNHNS and CDR2 SASEGT. The CDR3 spells CTVYPGSEPDEQYF. The CDR3 nucleotides are TGTACCGTTTACCCAGGGTCAGAGCCGGACGAGCAGTACTTC.

This clonotype was recorded only once. Germline is not matched at one junction end, which may reflect a read error. The V call is TRBV5-1, the J call TRBJ1-6; 7 positions match TRBD1. CDR3 length: 18 residues. CDR1 SGHRS and CDR2 YFSETQ come from the germline V gene. Here the CDR3 reads CASSQGPGGPFDNSPLHF. The CDR3 DNA sequence: TGCGCCAGCAGCCAAGGGCCAGGGGGGCCATTTGATAACTCACCCCTCCACTTT.

The chain recombines TRBV14 with TRBJ1-2; D is perhaps TRBD1 (5 bases). The CDR3 is made up of 17 amino acids. The V gene's germline CDR1 is SGHDN and CDR2 FVKESK. The germline V and J ends were trimmed by 0 bases and 2 bases, with 16 bases remaining between them. CDR3 amino acids: CASSQDLFDSTNYGYTF. CDR3 nucleotide sequence: TGTGCCAGCAGCCAAGATCTCTTCGACAGTACGAACTATGGCTACACCTTC. Filled out from reference TRBV14 and TRBJ1-2, the complete variable domain reads EAGVTQFPSHSVIEKGQTVTLRCDPISGHDNLYWYRRVMGKEIKFLLHFVKESKQDESGMPNNRFLAERTGGTYSTLKVQPAELEDSGVYFCASSQDLFDSTNYGYTFGSGTRLTVV.

The gene calls are TRBV7-2 and TRBJ2-7; 7 bases line up with TRBD2. There are 14 residues in the CDR3. The junction had 7 bases not matched to a gene; V was cut back by 3 bases and J by 5 bases. From germline, CDR1 is SGHTA and CDR2 FQGNSA. CDR3 amino acids: CASSFGLAVNEQYF. The CDR3 nucleotides are TGTGCCAGCAGCTTTGGGCTAGCGGTAAACGAGCAGTACTTC.

This chain joins TRBV5-1 and TRBJ1-4; 8 nucleotides align to TRBD1. The CDR3 is 14 residues long. Germline CDR1 SGHRS, CDR2 YFSETQ. After removal of 4 bases from V and 4 bases from J, the junction contained 3 bases not matched to a gene. This CDR3 is CASSRGQVNEKLFF. The CDR3 DNA sequence: TGCGCCAGCAGCCGGGGACAGGTTAATGAAAAACTGTTTTTT. Variable domain in full (rest from reference TRBV5-1 and TRBJ1-4): KAGVTQTPRYLIKTRGQQVTLSCSPISGHRSVSWYQQTPGQGLQFLFEYFSETQRNKGNFPGRFSGRQFSNSRSEMNVSTLELGDSALYLCASSRGQVNEKLFFGSGTQLSVL.

The chain is built from TRBV2 and TRBJ1-5, with D possibly being TRBD1 (6 bases). CDR3 length: 15 residues. With 5 bases removed from V and 3 bases from J, the gap between germline ends came to 14 bases. Germline CDR1 SNHLY, CDR2 FYNNEI. The CDR3 loop is CASSLQGQYNQPQHF. CDR3 bases: TGTGCCAGCAGTTTGCAAGGACAGTACAATCAGCCCCAGCATTTT.

The CDR3 coding sequence is TGCAGTGCGGAGACCGCCATAAGGAGCCCACCGGAAGACGAGCAGTACTTC. Amino acid sequence: CSAETAIRSPPEDEQYF. The chain recombines TRBV20-1 with TRBJ2-7; no firm D call. There are 17 residues in the CDR3. Trimming removed 6 bases from V and 5 bases from J, with 29 bases in between. Germline values: CDR1 DFQATT, CDR2 SNEGSKA (reference sequence).

The gene calls are TRBV6-1 and TRBJ1-2; 7 nucleotides line up with TRBD1. V lost 5 bases and J lost 8; bases outside the gene matches: 8. Germline loops: CDR1 MNHNS, CDR2 SASEGT. This CDR3 comprises 13 residues. CDR3 in amino acids: CASSPRQGEGYTF. As DNA, the CDR3 is TGTGCCAGCAGTCCTCGACAGGGAGAGGGCTACACCTTC.

The chain joins TRBV7-6 to TRBJ2-1; D may be TRBD2 (5 bases). V gave up 1 base and J gave up 8 bases, with 12 bases separating them. The CDR3 is made up of 14 amino acids. Germline values: CDR1 SGHVS, CDR2 FNYEAQ. The CDR3 DNA sequence: TGTGCCAGCAGCTTAGGGACTGGCCTCGATGAGCAGTTCTTC. Translation: CASSLGTGLDEQFF.

This clonotype showed up many times. The chain combines TRBV7-9 with TRBJ2-3; 11 positions agree with TRBD1. Germline loops: CDR1 SEHNR, CDR2 FQNEAQ (reference sequence). With 5 bases clipped from V and 3 bases from J, the junction kept 7 bases outside the gene matches. The CDR3 length is 16 residues. CDR3 bases: TGTGCCAGCAGCAAAGGACAGGGGGCGCTGACAGATACGCAGTATTTT. Amino acids: CASSKGQGALTDTQYF.

This clonotype was seen more than once but under ten times. The DNA is omitted, as the CDR3 cannot be located on it reliably, and the CDR3 follows TCRdb's listing. The chain uses TRBV24-1 and TRBJ2-1; the table's D gene call, TRBD1, was not cross checked with the DNA. The CDR3 sequence runs 16 residues, both termini included. The germline V gene has CDR1 KGHDR and CDR2 SFDVKD. CDR3 amino acids: CATSDWGQGASQVAFF.

Notes on this clonotype: One end of the junction varies from germline; a read error may be responsible. The chain employs TRBV9 and TRBJ1-3; possible D gene TRBD1, 5 bases. CDR3 size: 14 residues. The germline V gene has CDR1 SGDLS and CDR2 YYNGEE. The CDR3 region is CTSSDPGAGNTIYF. In DNA, the CDR3 is TGTACCAGCAGCGACCCCGGGGCGGGAAACACCATATATTTT.

The gene calls are TRBV3-1 and TRBJ2-7; 7 bases align to TRBD2. Near its end, the DNA agrees better with TRBJ2-5, so the J call may be wrong. The V gene's germline CDR1 is LGHDT and CDR2 YNNKEL (reference sequence). The CDR3 loop spans 16 amino acids. The CDR3 protein is CASSPRSPSGQETQYF. DNA for the CDR3: TGTGCCAGCAGCCCCCGCTCCCCTAGCGGCCAAGAGACCCAGTACTTC.

In this sample, this clonotype turned up many times. This sequence joins TRBV6-5 and TRBJ2-3; possibly TRBD2 for D (5 bases). Germline V lookup: CDR1 MNHEY, CDR2 SVGAGI. This CDR3 region has 17 residues. Trimming left V 0 bases short and J 6 bases short, with 19 bases between. The CDR3 DNA is TGTGCCAGCAGTTACTCGCCGAGGGTAGCAAGTATGGATACGCAGTATTTT. It specifies CASSYSPRVASMDTQYF.

The chain links TRBV16 to TRBJ1-5; no clear D. CDR1 KGHSY and CDR2 FQNENV come from the germline V gene. The CDR3 contains 13 residues. Trimming stripped 0 bases from V and 6 bases from J, with 6 bases between. The CDR3 is CASSQSVSQPQHF. DNA for the CDR3: TGTGCCAGCAGCCAATCGGTGAGTCAGCCCCAGCATTTT.

Note on this clonotype: At one boundary the junction diverges from the germline segment, which might be a read error. This chain joins TRBV10-3 and TRBJ1-6; D gene uncertain. Germline V gene data show CDR1 as ENHRY and CDR2 as SYGVKD. CDR3 length: 13 residues. CDR3: CAISESEDSPPHF. The CDR3 bases are TGTGCCATCAGTGAGTCAGAAGATTCACCCCCCCACTTT.

The chain combines TRBV7-2 with TRBJ2-1; D possibly matches TRBD1 or TRBD2 (5 bases each). Germline V lookup: CDR1 SGHTA, CDR2 FQGNSA. This CDR3 contains 16 residues. The CDR3 coding sequence is TGTGCTTCCCGGGGCCCAATTGGATCCTCCTACAATGAGCAGTTCTTC. Translation: CASRGPIGSSYNEQFF.

The chain couples TRBV9 to TRBJ1-4; D remains unclear. This CDR3 has 16 amino acids. The V and J ends lost 0 bases and 0 bases respectively, with 9 bases between them. The germline gives CDR1 SGDLS, CDR2 YYNGEE. The CDR3 sequence: CASSVGVQTTNEKLFF. Here the CDR3 DNA reads TGTGCCAGCAGCGTAGGGGTTCAAACAACTAATGAAAAACTGTTTTTT.

This clonotype was counted a few times. CDR3 residues: CSASGGRGSADTQYF. The CDR3 DNA is TGCAGTGCTAGCGGGGGGAGGGGTTCCGCAGATACGCAGTATTTT. This chain uses TRBV20-1 with TRBJ2-3, with 7 bases that match TRBD2. Germline V gene lookup returns CDR1 DFQATT and CDR2 SNEGSKA (reference sequence). V shed 3 bases, J shed 4 bases, and the junction held 10 bases outside the gene matches. This CDR3 is built from 15 residues.